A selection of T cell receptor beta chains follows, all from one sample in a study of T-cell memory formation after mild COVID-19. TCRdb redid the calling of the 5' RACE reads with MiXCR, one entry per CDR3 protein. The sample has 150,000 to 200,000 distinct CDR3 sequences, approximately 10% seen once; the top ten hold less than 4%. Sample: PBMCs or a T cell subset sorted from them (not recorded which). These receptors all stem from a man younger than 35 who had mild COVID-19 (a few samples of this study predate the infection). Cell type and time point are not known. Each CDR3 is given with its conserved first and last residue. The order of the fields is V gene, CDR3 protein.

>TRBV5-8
CASNRRGGDTQYF
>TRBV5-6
CASSPGVGLLEAFF
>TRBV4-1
CASSQAGSGPRVGEQYF
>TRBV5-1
CASSSGQGENTEAFF
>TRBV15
CATSSRRGVDTEAFF
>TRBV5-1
CASSLQAPETQYF
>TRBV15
CATSRDRDTSSYNEQFF
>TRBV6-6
CASSYLSRDSPLHF
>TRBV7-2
CASSRPTQIEAFF
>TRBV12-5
CASGLTERETQYF
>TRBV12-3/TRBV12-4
CASRPAGTGTNHEQYF
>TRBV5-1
CASSLGAGPYEQYF
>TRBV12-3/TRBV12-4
CASSPQFRNTIYF
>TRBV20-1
CSASTTSNQPQHF
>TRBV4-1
CASSQVGRVFAIFF
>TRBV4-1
CASSWMGVADTQYF
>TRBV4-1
CASSPAPSTDTQYF
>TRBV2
CASSVRGSYNEQFF
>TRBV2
CASSELQETQYF
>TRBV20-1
CSARDFQGGTEAFF
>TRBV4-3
CASSPHSSVAKNIQYF
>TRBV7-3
CASSLKRFPDTQYF